This TCR beta chain came from a study of blood T cell repertoires in COVID-19. About the research overall: Nucleic acid was either cDNA or gDNA, and it came from T cells, B-cell-depleted T cells, or PBMCs.

The CDR3 is 15 amino acids. V was clipped by 0 bases and J by 0 bases; unmatched bases: 2. Germline V gene sequence: CDR1 SGHDT, CDR2 YYEEEE. Per the study methods: Researchers report that nucleated cell counts were estimated from reference gene primer amplification. Profiling relied on immunoSEQ multiplex PCR, and the TCRdb table lists in-frame clones only, not all of them. From that table come the V and J calls and clone size; the DNA was used to work out D and trimming. The sample consists of about 250,000 clones, 65% to 85% of them appearing once. The origin of this receptor is a man aged 40-49 years with acute or convalescent COVID-19. Sequenced sample: peripheral blood. The rearrangement joins TRBV5-6 to TRBJ1-1; 7 nucleotides line up with TRBD1. CDR3 sequence: CASSLEGQMNTEAFF. CDR3 DNA: TGTGCCAGCAGCTTGGAGGGACAGATGAACACTGAAGCTTTCTTT.